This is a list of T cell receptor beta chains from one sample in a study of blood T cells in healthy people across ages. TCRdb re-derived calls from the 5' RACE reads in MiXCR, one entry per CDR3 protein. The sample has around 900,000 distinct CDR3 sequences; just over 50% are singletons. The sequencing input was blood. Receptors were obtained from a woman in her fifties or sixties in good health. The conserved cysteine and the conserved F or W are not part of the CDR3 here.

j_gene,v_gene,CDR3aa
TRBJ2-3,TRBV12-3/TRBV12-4,ASRALTDTQY
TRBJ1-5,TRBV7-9,ASSLATNRDYSNQPQH
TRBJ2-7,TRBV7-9,ASSLNSLYEQY
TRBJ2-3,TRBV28,ASSLSLTSGRRDTQY
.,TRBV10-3,AISVARRGYEQY
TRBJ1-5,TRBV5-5,ASSPRQGFGHQPQH
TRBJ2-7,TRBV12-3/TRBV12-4,ACTGGGYYEQY
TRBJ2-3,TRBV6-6,ASRVTRTSGSDTQY
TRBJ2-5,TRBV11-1,ASSHRSIQETQY
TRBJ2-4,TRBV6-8,ASPRYGSRGEGRAKNIQY
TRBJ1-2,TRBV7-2,ASSPPFGQGNYGYT
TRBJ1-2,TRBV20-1,SASPTRAQDGYT
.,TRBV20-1,SARGGGRQETQY
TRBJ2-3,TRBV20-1,SQTLTGDTQY
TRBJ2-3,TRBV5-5,ASSSGSGSQDTQY
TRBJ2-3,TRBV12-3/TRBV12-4,ASRQAGSTDTQY
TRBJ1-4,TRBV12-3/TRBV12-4,ASSLRASEKLF
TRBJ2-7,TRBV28,ASSLIYEQY
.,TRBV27,ASGSWGTQY
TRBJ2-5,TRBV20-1,SASFGLAGALYQETQY
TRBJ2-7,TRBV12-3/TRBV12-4,ASSFSGTAYEQY
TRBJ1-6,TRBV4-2,ASSQAGTSNSPLH
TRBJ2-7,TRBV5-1,VSSLGLAGDPLYEQY
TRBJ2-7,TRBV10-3,ATLLAGSSYEQY
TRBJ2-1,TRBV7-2,ASSLDGGWDNEQF
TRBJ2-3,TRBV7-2,ASSPRVGGPTDTQY
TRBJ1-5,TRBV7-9,VSSLTTGVGNQPQH
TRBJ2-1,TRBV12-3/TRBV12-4,ASRLGVNEQF
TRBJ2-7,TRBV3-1,ASSRSQGLYEQY
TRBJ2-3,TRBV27,ASSSSGGRSDTQY
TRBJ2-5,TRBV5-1,ASSLGVTPQLEQY
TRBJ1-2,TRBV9,ASSVARANYGYT
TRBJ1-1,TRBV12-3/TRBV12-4,ASSFTGGGNTEAF
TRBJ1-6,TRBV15,ATSRTEGGSPLH
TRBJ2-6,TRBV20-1,SAMSGANVLT
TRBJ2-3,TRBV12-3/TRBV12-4,ASTSHGQGTDTQY
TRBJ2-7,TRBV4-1,ASSQASGTYSYEQY
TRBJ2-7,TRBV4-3,ASSQDPGVEYEQY
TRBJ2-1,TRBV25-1,ASSDLQGSYNEQF
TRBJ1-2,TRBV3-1,ASSDRTGGTFNYGYT
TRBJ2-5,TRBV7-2,ASSLGSGFETQY
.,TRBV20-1,SARRLGHSYEQY
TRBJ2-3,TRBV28,ASSLIGLGLVSDTQY
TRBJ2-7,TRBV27,ASSFGPGVYEQY
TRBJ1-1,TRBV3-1,ASSLQGGARSTQAF
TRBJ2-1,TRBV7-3,ASSLSDRDNEQF
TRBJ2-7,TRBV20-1,SASLWNYEQY
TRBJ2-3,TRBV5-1,ASSFQGISDTQY
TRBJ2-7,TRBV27,ASSLQGTMMGYEQY
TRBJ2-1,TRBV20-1,SARDLAGGHEQF
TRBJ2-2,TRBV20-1,SIHSPGLVNTGELF
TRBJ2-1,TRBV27,ASSPSSREPQNNEQF
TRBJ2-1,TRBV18,ASSPRLAGPTYNEQF
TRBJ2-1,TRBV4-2,ASSQDASGRAYNEQF
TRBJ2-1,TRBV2,ASTRSSGKEYNEQF
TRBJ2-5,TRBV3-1,ASSSYSGRAAGVAQY
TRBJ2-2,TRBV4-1,ASSQGWRWGTGELF